This passage covers 5 T cell receptor beta chains from one sample sequenced in a study of blood T cells in healthy people across ages (dated by TCRdb to the mid-2010s). Library generation was performed with 5' RACE. TCRdb lists the instrument as Illumina HiSeq 2500. A second PCR of about 6 to 11 cycles was performed with a sample-barcoded 5' primer and a J-beta primer mix. The public reads were reanalyzed by TCRdb: fastp trimming at Q25, MiXCR alignment, in-frame beta chains only. One record per CDR3 amino acid sequence lists the most common genes and DNA. In this sample the table shows 600,000 to 650,000 distinct CDR3 sequences, approximately 50% of which occur a single time. Clones ranked in the top ten supply approximately 37% of the sample. Sequenced: blood. Source of these receptors: a man in his sixties in good health.

This clonotype was seen only a few times. J is TRBJ2-3 and V is TRBV10-3; 12 nucleotides align to TRBD2. This CDR3 is 17 amino acids long. The V segment lost 3 bases and the J segment 3 bases; nucleotides outside the gene matches: 7. The germline CDR1 and CDR2 sequences are ENHRY and SYGVKD. CDR3: CAISETSGGTNTDTQYF. The CDR3 nucleotides are TGTGCCATCAGTGAAACTAGCGGGGGGACGAATACAGATACGCAGTATTTT.

This clonotype was seen only once. The J gene is TRBJ1-1, the V gene TRBV6-4; D is undetermined. The CDR3 is made up of 13 amino acids. The V end was cut by 2 bases, the J end by 7 bases, with 11 bases between. Germline CDR1 reads MRHNA; CDR2 reads SNTAGT. CDR3: CASSDPLGGEAFF. The CDR3 DNA is TGTGCCAGCAGTGACCCATTGGGAGGTGAAGCTTTCTTT.

This clonotype appeared once. This sequence joins TRBV7-9 and TRBJ2-3, with 7 bases matching TRBD1. Trimming cost V 4 bases and J 2 bases; bases outside gene matches: 6. CDR3 size: 15 residues. Germline assignment: CDR1 SEHNR and CDR2 FQNEAQ (reference sequence). Written as DNA, the CDR3 is TGTGCCAGCAGCTCAACCGGGACAGTCACAGATACGCAGTATTTT. This translates into CASSSTGTVTDTQYF. The full variable domain, completed using reference TRBV7-9 and TRBJ2-3, is DTGVSQNPRHKITKRGQNVTFRCDPISEHNRLYWYRQTLGQGPEFLTYFQNEAQLEKSRLLSDRFSAERPKGSFSTLEIQRTEQGDSAMYLCASSSTGTVTDTQYFGPGTRLTVL.

The chain carries TRBV6-5 and TRBJ2-7, with TRBD1 as a possible D gene (6 bases). CDR1 MNHEY and CDR2 SVGAGI come from the germline V gene. Trimming pared 0 bases from V and 6 bases from J, leaving 15 bases between. This CDR3 has 15 residues. CDR3 in DNA: TGTGCCAGCAGTTACTCGATGGCTGGGGGCGGCGAGCAGTACTTC. Translation: CASSYSMAGGGEQYF.

This clonotype occurred a few times. The chain combines TRBV5-1 with TRBJ2-1; D is perhaps TRBD1 (5 bases). The germline CDR1 and CDR2 sequences are SGHRS and YFSETQ. The CDR3 is 13 residues long. V gave up 4 bases and J gave up 12 bases, with 17 bases separating them. The chain's CDR3 is CASSGSGRAGQFF. In DNA, the CDR3 is TGCGCCAGCAGCGGATCGGGCAGGGCCGGGCAGTTCTTC.